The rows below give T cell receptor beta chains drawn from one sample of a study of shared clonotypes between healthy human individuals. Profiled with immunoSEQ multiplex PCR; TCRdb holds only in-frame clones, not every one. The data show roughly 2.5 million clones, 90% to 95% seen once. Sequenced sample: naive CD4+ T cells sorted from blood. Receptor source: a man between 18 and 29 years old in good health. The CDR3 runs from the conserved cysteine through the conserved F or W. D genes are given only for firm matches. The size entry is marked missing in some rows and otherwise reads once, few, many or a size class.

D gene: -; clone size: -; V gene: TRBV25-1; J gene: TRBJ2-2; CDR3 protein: CASREAKQGNTGELFF; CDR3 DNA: TGTGCCAGTCGGGAAGCAAAACAGGGGAACACCGGGGAGCTGTTTTTT
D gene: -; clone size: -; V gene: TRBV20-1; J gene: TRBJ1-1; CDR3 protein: CSARAVAEAFF; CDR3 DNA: TGCAGTGCTAGGGCCGTCGCTGAAGCTTTCTTT
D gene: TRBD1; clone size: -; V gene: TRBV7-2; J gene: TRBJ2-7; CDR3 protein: CASRTRADRVYEQYF; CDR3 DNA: TGTGCCAGCAGAACAAGGGCGGACAGGGTTTACGAGCAGTACTTC
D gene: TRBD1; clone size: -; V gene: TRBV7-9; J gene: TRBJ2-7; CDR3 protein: CASSRQGGTYEQYF; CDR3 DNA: TGTGCCAGCAGCCGACAGGGGGGCACCTACGAGCAGTACTTC
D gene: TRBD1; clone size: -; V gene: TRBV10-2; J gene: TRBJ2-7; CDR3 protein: CASREGGTGASEQYF; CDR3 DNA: TGCGCCAGCAGGGAGGGGGGGACAGGGGCCTCCGAGCAGTACTTC
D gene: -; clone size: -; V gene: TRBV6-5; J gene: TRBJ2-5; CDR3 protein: CASSYMGQGTQYF; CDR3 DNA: TGTGCCAGCAGTTACATGGGGCAGGGGACCCAGTACTTC
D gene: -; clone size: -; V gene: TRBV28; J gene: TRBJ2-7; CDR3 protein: CASSFPGDEQYF; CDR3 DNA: TGTGCCAGCAGTTTCCCAGGGGACGAGCAGTACTTC
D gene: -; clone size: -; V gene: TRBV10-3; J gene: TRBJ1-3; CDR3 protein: CATLAGVAGNTIYF; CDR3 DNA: TGTGCCACCCTGGCCGGGGTGGCGGGAAACACCATATATTTT
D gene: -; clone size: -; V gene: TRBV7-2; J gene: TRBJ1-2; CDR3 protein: CASSLAEGFGYTF; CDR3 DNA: TGTGCCAGCAGCTTAGCGGAAGGGTTTGGCTACACCTTC
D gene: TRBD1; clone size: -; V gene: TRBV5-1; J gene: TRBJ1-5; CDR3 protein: CATDRGTYSNQPQHF; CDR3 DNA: TGCGCCACCGACAGGGGCACCTATAGCAATCAGCCCCAGCATTTT
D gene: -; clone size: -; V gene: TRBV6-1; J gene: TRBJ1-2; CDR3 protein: CASSVRPGGSYGYTF; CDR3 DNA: TGTGCCAGCAGTGTTCGCCCGGGAGGGTCTTATGGCTACACCTTC
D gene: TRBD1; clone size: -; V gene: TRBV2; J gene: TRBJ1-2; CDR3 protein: CASRDGDRLSYGYTF; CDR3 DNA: TGTGCCAGCAGAGATGGGGACAGGCTGAGCTATGGCTACACCTTC
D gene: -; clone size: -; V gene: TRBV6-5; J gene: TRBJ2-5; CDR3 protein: CASSSWGWETQYF; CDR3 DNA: TGTGCCAGCAGTAGCTGGGGGTGGGAGACCCAGTACTTC
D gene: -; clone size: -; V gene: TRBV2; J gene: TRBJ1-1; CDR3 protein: CASFQSGLNTEAFF; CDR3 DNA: TGTGCCAGCTTCCAATCAGGACTGAACACTGAAGCTTTCTTT
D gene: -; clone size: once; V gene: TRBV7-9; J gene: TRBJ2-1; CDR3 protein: CASSLWEGASGNEQFF; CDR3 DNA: TGTGCCAGCAGCTTATGGGAGGGGGCTAGCGGGAATGAGCAGTTCTTC
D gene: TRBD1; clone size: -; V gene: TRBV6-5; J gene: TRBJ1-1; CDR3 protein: CASSGWDRGNTEAFF; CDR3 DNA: TGTGCCAGCAGTGGTTGGGACAGGGGGAACACTGAAGCTTTCTTT
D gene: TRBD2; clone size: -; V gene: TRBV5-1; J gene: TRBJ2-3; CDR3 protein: CASGVAGVDTQYF; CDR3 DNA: TGCGCCAGCGGTGTAGCGGGAGTAGATACGCAGTATTTT
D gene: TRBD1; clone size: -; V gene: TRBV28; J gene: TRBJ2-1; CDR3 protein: CASTTGGLTYNEQFF; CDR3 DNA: TGTGCCAGCACCACAGGGGGGTTAACCTACAATGAGCAGTTCTTC
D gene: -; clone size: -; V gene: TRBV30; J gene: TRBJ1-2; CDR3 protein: CAWSVRGPKGGYTF; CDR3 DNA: TGTGCCTGGAGTGTACGAGGACCGAAGGGGGGCTACACCTTC
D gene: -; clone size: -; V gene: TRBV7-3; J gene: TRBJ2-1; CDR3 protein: CASSSPGWTGGDEQFF; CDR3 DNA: TGTGCCAGCAGCTCCCCCGGGTGGACTGGGGGCGATGAGCAGTTCTTC
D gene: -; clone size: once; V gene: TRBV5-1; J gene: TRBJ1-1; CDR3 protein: CASSLGQVVDTEAFF; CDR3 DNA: TGCGCCAGCAGCTTGGGACAGGTGGTGGACACTGAAGCTTTCTTT
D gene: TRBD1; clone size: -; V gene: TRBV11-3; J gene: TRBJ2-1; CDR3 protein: CASSPTGQNADEQFF; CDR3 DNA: TGTGCCAGCAGCCCTACGGGACAGAATGCAGATGAGCAGTTCTTC
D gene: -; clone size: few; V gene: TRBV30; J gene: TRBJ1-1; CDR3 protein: CAWSVGRVMNTEAFF; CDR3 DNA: TGTGCCTGGAGTGTTGGCAGGGTCATGAACACTGAAGCTTTCTTT
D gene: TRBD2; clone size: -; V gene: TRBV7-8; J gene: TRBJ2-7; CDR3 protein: CASSLTRTSGSYEQYF; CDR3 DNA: TGTGCCAGCAGCTTAACGAGGACTAGCGGGAGTTACGAGCAGTACTTC
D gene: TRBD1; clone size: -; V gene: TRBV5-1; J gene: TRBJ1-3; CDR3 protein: CASSPTGGSGNTIYF; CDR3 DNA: TGCGCCAGCAGCCCTACAGGGGGCAGTGGAAACACCATATATTTT
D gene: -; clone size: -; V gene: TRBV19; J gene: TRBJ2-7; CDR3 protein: CASSRRGPSYEQYF; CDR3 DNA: TGTGCCAGCAGCCGGCGGGGCCCCTCCTACGAGCAGTACTTC